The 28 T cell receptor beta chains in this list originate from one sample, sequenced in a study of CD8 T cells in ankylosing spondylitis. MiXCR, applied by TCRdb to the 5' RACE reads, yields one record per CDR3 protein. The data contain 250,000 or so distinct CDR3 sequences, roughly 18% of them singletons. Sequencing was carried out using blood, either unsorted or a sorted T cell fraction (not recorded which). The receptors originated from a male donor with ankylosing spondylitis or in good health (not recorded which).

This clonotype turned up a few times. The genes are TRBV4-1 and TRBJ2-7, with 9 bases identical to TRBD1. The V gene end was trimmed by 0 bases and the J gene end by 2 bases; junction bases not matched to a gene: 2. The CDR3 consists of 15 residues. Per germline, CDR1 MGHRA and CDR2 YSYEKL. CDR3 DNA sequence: TGCGCCAGCAGCCAAGACGGGACAGGGACCTACGAGCAGTACTTC. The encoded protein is CASSQDGTGTYEQYF.

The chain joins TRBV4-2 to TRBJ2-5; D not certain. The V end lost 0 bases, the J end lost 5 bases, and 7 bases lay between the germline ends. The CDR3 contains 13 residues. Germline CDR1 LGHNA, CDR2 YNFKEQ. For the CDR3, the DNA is TGTGCCAGCAGCCAAGAAGTTAGGGAGACCCAGTACTTC. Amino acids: CASSQEVRETQYF.

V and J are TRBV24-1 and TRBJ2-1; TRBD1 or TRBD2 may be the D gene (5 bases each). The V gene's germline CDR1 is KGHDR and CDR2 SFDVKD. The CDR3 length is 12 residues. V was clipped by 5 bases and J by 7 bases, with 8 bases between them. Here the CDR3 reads CATSAEGNEQFF. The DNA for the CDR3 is TGTGCCACCAGTGCCGAGGGGAATGAGCAGTTCTTC.

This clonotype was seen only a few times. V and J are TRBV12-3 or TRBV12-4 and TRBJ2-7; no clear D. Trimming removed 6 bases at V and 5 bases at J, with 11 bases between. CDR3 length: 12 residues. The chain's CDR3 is CASSVGSHEQYF. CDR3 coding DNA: TGTGCCAGCAGCGTAGGGTCCCACGAGCAGTACTTC.

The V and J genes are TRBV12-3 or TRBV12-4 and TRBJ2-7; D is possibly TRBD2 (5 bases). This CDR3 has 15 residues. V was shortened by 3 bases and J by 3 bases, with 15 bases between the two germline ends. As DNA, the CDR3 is TGTGCCAGCAGTTTTGCCCTGGGGAGCGGCTACGAGCAGTACTTC. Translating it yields CASSFALGSGYEQYF.

The CDR3 DNA sequence: TGTGCCAGCAGCTCTAGCGGAATTACCTACAATGAGCAGTTCTTC. Translating it yields CASSSSGITYNEQFF. V is TRBV7-9 and J is TRBJ2-1; TRBD2 matches at 7 bases. J lost 2 bases, V lost 4 bases, and 5 bases had no gene match. Germline V gene sequence: CDR1 SEHNR, CDR2 FQNEAQ (reference sequence). This CDR3 region has 15 residues.

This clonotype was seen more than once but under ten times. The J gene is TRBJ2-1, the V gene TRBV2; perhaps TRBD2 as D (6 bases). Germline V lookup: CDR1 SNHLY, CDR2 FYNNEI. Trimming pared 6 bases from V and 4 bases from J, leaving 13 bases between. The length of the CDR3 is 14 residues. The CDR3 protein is CASRAGPGYNEQFF. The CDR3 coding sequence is TGTGCCAGCAGGGCGGGACCCGGTTACAATGAGCAGTTCTTC.

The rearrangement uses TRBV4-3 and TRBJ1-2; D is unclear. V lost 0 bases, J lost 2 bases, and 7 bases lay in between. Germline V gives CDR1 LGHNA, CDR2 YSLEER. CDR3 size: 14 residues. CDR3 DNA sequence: TGCGCCAGCAGCCAAGAGGGGAGAAACTATGGCTACACCTTC. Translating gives CASSQEGRNYGYTF.

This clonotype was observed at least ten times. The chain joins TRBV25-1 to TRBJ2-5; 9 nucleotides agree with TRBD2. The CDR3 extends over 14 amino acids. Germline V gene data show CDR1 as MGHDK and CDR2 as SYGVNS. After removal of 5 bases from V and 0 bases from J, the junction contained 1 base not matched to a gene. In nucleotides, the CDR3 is TGTGCCAGCAGTAGCGGGAGGTACCAAGAGACCCAGTACTTC. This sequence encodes CASSSGRYQETQYF.

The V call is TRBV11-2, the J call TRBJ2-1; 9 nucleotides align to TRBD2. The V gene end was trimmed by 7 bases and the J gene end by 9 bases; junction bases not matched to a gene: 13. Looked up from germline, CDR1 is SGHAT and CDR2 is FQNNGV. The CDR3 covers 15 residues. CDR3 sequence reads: CASTFVVAGVLEQFF. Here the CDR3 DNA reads TGTGCCAGCACATTCGTGGTAGCGGGAGTGCTTGAGCAGTTCTTC.

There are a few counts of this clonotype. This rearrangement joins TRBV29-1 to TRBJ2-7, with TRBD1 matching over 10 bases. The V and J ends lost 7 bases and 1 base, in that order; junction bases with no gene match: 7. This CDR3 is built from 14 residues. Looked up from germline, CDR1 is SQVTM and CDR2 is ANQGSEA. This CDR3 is CSATRTGGSYEQYF. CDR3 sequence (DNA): TGCAGCGCGACGAGGACAGGGGGGTCCTACGAGCAGTACTTC.

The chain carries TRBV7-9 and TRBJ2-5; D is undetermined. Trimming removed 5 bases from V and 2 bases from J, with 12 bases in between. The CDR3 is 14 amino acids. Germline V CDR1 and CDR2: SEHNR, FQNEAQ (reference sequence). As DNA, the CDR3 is TGTGCCAGCAGCCCCAGGAGTATGCAAGAGACCCAGTACTTC. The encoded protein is CASSPRSMQETQYF.

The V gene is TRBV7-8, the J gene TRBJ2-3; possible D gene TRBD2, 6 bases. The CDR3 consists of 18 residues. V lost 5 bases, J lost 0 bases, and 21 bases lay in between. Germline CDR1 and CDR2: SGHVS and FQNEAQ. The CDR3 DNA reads TGTGCCAGCAGCAAAGCGGGTACTACCAGATCTAGCACAGATACGCAGTATTTT. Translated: CASSKAGTTRSSTDTQYF. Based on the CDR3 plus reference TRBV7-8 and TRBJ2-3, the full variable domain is GAGVSQSPRYKVAKRGQDVALRCDPISGHVSLFWYQQALGQGPEFLTYFQNEAQLDKSGLPSDRFFAERPEGSVSTLKIQRTQQEDSAVYLCASSKAGTTRSSTDTQYFGPGTRLTVL.

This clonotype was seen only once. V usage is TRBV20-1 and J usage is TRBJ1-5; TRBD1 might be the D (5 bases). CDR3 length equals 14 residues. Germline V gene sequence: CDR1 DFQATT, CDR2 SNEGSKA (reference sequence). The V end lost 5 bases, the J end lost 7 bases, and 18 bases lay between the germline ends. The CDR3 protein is CSAPLGQWEQPQHF. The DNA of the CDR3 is TGCAGTGCTCCCTTGGGGCAGTGGGAGCAGCCCCAGCATTTT.

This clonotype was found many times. Here the CDR3 reads CASSVGGGNQPQHF. In DNA form, the CDR3 reads TGTGCCAGCAGCGTAGGGGGAGGTAATCAGCCCCAGCATTTT. The chain uses TRBV9 and TRBJ1-5; D remains unclear. V lost 0 bases, J lost 4 bases, and 8 bases lay in between. CDR3 size: 14 residues. The germline CDR1 and CDR2 sequences are SGDLS and YYNGEE.

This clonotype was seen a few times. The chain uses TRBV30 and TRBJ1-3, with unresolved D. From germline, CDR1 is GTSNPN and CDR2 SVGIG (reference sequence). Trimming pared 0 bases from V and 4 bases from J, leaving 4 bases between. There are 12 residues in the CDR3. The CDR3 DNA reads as TGTGCCTGGAGTGTAGTGGGAAACACCATATATTTT. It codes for CAWSVVGNTIYF.

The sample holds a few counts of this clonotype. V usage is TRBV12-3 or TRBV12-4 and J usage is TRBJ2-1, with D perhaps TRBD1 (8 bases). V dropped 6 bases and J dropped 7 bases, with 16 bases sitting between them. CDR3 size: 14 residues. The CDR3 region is CASRDREGGNEQFF. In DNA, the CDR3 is TGTGCCAGCAGGGACAGGGAGGGAGGGAATGAGCAGTTCTTC.

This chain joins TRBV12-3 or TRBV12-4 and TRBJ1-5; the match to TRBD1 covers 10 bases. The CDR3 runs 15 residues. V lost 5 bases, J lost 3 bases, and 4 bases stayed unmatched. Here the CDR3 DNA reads TGTGCCAGCAGTCCCGGACAGGGGGTCAATCAGCCCCAGCATTTT. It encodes CASSPGQGVNQPQHF.

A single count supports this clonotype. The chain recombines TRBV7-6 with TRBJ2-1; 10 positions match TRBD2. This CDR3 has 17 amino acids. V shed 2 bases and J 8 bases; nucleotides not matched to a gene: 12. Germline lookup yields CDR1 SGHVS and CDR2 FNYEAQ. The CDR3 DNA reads TGTGCCAGCAGCTTACGCGGACTAGCGGTACCGACCGATGAGCAGTTCTTC. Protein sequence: CASSLRGLAVPTDEQFF.

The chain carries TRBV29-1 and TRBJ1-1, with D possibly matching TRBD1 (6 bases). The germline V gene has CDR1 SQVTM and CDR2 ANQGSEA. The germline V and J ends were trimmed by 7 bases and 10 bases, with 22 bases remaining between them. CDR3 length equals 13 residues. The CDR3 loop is CSATTPDRETAFF. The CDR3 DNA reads TGCAGCGCCACCACCCCGGACAGAGAGACAGCTTTCTTT. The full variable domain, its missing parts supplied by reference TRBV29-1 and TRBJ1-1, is SAVISQKPSRDICQRGTSLTIQCQVDSQVTMMFWYRQQPGQSLTLIATANQGSEATYESGFVIDKFPISRPNLTFSTLTVSNMSPEDSSIYLCSATTPDRETAFFGQGTRLTVV.

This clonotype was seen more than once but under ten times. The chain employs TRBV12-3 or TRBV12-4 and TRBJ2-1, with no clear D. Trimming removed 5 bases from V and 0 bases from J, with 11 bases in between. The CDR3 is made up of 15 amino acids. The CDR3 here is CASSAQVGSYNEQFF. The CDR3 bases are TGTGCCAGCAGTGCCCAGGTGGGCTCCTACAATGAGCAGTTCTTC.

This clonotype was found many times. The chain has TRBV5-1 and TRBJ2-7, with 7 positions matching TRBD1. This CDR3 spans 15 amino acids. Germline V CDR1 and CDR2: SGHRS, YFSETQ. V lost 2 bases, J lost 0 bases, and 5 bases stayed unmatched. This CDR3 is CASSFSRDSSYEQYF. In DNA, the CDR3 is TGCGCCAGCAGCTTTTCCAGGGACAGCTCCTACGAGCAGTACTTC.

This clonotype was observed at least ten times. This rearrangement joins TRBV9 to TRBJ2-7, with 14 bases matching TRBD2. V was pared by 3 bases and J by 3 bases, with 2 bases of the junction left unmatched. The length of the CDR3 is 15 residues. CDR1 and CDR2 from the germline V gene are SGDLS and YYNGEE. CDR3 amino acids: CASSAGTSGSYEQYF. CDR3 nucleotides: TGTGCCAGCAGCGCCGGGACTAGCGGGAGCTACGAGCAGTACTTC.

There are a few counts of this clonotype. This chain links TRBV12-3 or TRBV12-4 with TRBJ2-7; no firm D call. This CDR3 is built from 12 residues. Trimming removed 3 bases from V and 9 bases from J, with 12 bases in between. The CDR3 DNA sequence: TGTGCCAGCAGTTTCCCAGACGGAACGCAGTACTTC. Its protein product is CASSFPDGTQYF.

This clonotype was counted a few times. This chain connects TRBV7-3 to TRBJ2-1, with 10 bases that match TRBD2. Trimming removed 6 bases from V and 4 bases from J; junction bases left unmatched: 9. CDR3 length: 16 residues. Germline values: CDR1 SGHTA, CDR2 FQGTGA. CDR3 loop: CASRPTSGEGYNEQFF. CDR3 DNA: TGTGCCAGCAGACCAACTAGCGGGGAAGGGTACAATGAGCAGTTCTTC.

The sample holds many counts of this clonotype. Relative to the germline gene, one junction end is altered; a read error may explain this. Here the CDR3 DNA reads TGTGCCAGCAGCCAAGGACAGTATAGCAATCAGCCCCAGCATTTT. Amino acid sequence: CASSQGQYSNQPQHF. The rearrangement joins TRBV4-1 to TRBJ1-5; possibly TRBD1 for D (6 bases). This CDR3 has 15 amino acids. The germline V gene encodes CDR1 MGHRA and CDR2 YSYEKL.

The chain's CDR3 is CATSGDTTNTGELFF. Here the CDR3 DNA reads TGTGCCACCAGTGGAGACACAACGAACACCGGGGAGCTGTTTTTT. The chain carries TRBV24-1 and TRBJ2-2, with unresolved D. Per germline, CDR1 KGHDR and CDR2 SFDVKD. The CDR3 loop spans 15 amino acids. V lost 5 bases to trimming and J lost 0 bases, with 9 bases between them.

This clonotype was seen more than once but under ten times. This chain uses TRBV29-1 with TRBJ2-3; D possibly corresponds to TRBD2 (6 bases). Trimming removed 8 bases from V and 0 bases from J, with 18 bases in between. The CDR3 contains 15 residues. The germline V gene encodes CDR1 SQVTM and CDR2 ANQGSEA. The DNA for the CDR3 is TGCAGCTCGATCCCCCCGGGACTTAGCACAGATACGCAGTATTTT. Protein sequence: CSSIPPGLSTDTQYF.